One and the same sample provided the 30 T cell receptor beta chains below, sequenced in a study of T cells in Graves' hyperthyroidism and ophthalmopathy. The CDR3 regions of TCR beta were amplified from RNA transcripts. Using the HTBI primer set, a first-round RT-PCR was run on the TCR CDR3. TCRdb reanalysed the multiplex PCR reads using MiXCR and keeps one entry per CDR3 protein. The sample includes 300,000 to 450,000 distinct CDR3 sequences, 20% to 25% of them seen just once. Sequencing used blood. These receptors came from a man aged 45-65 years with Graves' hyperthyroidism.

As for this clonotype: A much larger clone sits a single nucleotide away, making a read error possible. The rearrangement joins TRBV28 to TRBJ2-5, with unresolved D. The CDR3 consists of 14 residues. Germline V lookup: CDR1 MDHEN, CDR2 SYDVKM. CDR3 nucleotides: TGTACCAGCAGTTCGTCGTACGCCGGGGAGACCCAGTACTTC. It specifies CTSSSSYAGETQYF.

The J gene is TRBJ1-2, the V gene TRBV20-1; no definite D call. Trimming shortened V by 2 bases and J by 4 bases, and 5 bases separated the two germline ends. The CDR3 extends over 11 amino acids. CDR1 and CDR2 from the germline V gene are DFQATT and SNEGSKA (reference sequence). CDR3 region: CSARNPYGYTF. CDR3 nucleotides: TGCAGTGCTAGAAACCCCTATGGCTACACCTTC.

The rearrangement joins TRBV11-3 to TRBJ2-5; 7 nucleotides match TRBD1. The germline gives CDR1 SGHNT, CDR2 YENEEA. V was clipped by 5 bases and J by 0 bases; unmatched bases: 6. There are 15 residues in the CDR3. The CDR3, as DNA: TGTGCCAGCAGCAGGACCGGGACAGACCAAGAGACCCAGTACTTC. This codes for CASSRTGTDQETQYF.

CDR3: CASSTRAHEQYF. The CDR3 DNA reads as TGTGCCAGCAGCACCCGTGCCCACGAGCAGTACTTC. The genes are TRBV7-8 and TRBJ2-7; no reliable D call. Germline V lookup: CDR1 SGHVS, CDR2 FQNEAQ. The CDR3 sequence is 12 residues long. With 5 bases removed from V and 5 bases from J, the gap between germline ends came to 10 bases.

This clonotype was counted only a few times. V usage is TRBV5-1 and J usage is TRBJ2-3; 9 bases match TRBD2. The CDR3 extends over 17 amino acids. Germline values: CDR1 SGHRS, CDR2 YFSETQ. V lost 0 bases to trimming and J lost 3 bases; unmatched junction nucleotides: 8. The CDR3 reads CASSLVGSGSRTDTQYF. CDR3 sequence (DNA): TGCGCCAGCAGCTTGGTTGGTAGCGGGAGTCGAACAGATACGCAGTATTTT.

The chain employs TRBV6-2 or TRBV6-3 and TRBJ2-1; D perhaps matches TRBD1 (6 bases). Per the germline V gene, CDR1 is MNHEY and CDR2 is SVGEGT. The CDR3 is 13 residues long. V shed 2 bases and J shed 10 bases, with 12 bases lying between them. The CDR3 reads CASSYTADREQFF. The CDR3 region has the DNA TGTGCCAGCAGTTACACTGCAGACAGGGAGCAGTTCTTC.

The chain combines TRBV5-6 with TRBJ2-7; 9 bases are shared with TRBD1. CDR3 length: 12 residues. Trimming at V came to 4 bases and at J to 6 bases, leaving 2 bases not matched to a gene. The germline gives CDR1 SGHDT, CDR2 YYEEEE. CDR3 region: CASSRTGVEQYF. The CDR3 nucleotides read TGTGCCAGCAGCCGGACAGGGGTCGAGCAGTACTTC.

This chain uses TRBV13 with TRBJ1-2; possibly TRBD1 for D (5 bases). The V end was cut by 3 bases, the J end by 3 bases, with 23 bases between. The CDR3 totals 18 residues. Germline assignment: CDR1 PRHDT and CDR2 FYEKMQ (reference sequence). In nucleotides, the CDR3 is TGTGCCAGCAGCTTTACCTCCTGGGGGACCGGGACGGACTATGGCTACACCTTC. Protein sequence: CASSFTSWGTGTDYGYTF.

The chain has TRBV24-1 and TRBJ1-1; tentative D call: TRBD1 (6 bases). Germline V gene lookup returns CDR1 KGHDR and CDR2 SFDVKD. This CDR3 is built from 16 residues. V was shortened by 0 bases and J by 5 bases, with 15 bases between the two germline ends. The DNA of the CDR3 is TGTGCCACCAGTGATTTGAGTTGGGGGGCTGGGACTGAAGCTTTCTTT. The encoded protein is CATSDLSWGAGTEAFF.

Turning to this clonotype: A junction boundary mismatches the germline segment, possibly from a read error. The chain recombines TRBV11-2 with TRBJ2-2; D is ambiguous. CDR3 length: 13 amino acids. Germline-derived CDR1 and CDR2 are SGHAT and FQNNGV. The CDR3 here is CASSLEDTGELFF. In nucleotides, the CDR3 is TGTGCCAGCAGCCTAGAGGATACCGGGGAGCTGTTTTTT.

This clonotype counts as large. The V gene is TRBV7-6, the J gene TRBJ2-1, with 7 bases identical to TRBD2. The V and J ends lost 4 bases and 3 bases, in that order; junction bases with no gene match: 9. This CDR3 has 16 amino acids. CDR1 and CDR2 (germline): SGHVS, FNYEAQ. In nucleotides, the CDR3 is TGTGCCAGCAGCTCGGGGACTACACCAATCTACAATGAGCAGTTCTTC. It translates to CASSSGTTPIYNEQFF. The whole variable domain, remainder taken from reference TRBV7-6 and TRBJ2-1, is GAGVSQSPRYKVTKRGQDVALRCDPISGHVSLYWYRQALGQGPEFLTYFNYEAQQDKSGLPNDRFSAERPEGSISTLTIQRTEQRDSAMYRCASSSGTTPIYNEQFFGPGTRLTVL.

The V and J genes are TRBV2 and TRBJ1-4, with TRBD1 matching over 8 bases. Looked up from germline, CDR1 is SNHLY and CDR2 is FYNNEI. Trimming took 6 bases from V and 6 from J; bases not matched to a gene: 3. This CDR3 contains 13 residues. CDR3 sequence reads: CASSRTGYEKLFF. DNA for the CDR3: TGTGCCAGCAGCCGGACAGGGTATGAAAAACTGTTTTTT.

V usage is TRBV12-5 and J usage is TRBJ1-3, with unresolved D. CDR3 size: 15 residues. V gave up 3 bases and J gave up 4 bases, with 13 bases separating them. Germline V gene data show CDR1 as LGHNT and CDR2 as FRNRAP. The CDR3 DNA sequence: TGTGCTAGTGGTTTATTAGTGGGAGGCGGAAACACCATATATTTT. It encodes CASGLLVGGGNTIYF.

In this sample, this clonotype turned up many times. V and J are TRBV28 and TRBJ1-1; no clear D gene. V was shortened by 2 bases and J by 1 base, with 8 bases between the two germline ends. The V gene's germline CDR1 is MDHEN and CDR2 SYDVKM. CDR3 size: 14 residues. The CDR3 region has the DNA TGTGCCAGCAGTTTAGGTCCGAAGAACACTGAAGCTTTCTTT. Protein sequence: CASSLGPKNTEAFF.

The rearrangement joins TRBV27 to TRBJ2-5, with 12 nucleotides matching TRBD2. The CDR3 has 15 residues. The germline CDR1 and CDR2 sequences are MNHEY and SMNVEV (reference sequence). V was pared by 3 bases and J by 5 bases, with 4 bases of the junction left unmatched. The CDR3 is CASSFGLAGFETQYF. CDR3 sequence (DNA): TGTGCCAGCAGTTTTGGACTAGCGGGATTCGAGACCCAGTACTTC.

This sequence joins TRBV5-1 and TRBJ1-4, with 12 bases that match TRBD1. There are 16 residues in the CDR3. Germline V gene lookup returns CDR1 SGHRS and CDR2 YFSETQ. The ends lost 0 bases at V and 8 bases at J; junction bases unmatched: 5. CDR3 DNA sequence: TGCGCCAGCAGCTTGGTGGCCGGGACAGGGGGCGAAAAACTGTTTTTT. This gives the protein CASSLVAGTGGEKLFF. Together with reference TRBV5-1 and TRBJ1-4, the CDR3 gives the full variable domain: KAGVTQTPRYLIKTRGQQVTLSCSPISGHRSVSWYQQTPGQGLQFLFEYFSETQRNKGNFPGRFSGRQFSNSRSEMNVSTLELGDSALYLCASSLVAGTGGEKLFFGSGTQLSVL.

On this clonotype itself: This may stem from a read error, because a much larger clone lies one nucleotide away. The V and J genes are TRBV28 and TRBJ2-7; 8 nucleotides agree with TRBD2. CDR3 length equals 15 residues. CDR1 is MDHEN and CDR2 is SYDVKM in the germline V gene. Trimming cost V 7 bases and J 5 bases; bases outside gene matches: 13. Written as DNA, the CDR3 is TGTGCCAGCACGACATCAACGGGAGGGGTCCACGAGCAGTACTTC. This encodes CASTTSTGGVHEQYF.

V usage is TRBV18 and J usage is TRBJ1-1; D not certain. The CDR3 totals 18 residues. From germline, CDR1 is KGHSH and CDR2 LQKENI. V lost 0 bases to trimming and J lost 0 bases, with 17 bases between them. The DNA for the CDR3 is TGTGCCAGCTCACCACCTGGTCCGGACCGGGGAATGAACACTGAAGCTTTCTTT. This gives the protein CASSPPGPDRGMNTEAFF.

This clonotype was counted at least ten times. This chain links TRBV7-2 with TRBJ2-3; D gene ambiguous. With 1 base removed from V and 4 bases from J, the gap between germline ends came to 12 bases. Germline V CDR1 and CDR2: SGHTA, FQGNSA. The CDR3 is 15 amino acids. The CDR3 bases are TGTGCCAGCAGCTTAGAAGGGTGGTTGGCAGATACGCAGTATTTT. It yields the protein CASSLEGWLADTQYF.

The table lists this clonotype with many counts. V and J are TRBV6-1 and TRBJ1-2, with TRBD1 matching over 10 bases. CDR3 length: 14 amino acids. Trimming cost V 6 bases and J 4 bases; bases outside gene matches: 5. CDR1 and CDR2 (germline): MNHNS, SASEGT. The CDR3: CASRGQGSRYGYTF. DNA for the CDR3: TGTGCCAGCAGGGGACAGGGGTCCCGCTATGGCTACACCTTC.

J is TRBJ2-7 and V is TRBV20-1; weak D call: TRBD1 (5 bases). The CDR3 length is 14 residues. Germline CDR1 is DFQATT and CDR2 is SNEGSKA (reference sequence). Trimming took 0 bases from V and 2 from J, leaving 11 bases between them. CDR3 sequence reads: CSARDPKGAYEQYF. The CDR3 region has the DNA TGCAGTGCTAGAGATCCTAAAGGGGCCTACGAGCAGTACTTC.

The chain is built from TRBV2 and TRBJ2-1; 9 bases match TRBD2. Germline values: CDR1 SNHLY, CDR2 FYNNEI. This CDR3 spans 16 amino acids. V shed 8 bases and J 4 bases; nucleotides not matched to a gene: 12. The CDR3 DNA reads TGTGCCAGCCGTCGTGAGGCTAGCGGGAAATACAATGAGCAGTTCTTC. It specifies CASRREASGKYNEQFF.

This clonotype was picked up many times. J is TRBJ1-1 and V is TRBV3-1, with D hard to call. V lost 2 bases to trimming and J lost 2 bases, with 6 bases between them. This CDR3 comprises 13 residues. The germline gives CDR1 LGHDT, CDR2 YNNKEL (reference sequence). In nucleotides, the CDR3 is TGTGCCAGCAGCCAAATTAGTAACACTGAAGCTTTCTTT. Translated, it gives CASSQISNTEAFF.

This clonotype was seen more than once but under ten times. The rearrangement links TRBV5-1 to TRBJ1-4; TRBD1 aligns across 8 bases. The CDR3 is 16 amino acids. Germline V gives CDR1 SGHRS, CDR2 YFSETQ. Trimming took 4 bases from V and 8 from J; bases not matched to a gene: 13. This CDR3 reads CASSRWTGLVEEKLFF. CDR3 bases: TGCGCCAGCAGCCGATGGACAGGGCTGGTGGAAGAAAAACTGTTTTTT.

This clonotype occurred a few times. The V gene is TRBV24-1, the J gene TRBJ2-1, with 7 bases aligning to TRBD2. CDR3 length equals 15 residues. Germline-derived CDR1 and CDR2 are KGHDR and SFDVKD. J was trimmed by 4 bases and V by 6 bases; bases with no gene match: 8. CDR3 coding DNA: TGTGCCACCAGTCCCGGAGGGAGGGTTTACAATGAGCAGTTCTTC. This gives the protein CATSPGGRVYNEQFF.

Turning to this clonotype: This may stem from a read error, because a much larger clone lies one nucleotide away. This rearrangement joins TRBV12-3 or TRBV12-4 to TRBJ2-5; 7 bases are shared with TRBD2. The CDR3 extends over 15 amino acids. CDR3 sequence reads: CASSLSSSGRETRYF. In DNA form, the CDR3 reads TGTGCCAGCAGTTTATCCTCGTCGGGGCGGGAGACCCGGTACTTC.

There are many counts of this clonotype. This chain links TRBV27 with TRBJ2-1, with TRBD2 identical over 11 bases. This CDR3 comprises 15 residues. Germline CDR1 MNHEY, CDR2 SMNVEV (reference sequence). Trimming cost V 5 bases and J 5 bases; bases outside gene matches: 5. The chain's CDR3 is CASSHGTSGHNEQFF. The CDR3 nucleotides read TGTGCCAGCAGTCACGGGACTAGCGGCCACAATGAGCAGTTCTTC.

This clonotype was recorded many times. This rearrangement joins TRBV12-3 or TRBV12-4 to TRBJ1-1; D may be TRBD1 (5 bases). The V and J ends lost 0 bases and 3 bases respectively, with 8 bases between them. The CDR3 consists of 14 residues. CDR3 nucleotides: TGTGCCAGCAGTTTAGCGGGGGGTTACACTGAAGCTTTCTTT. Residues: CASSLAGGYTEAFF.

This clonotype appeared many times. Here the CDR3 DNA reads TGTGCTAGTGGTCCCCAGGGACCGACCATAGAGCAGTTCTTC. Its protein is CASGPQGPTIEQFF. This rearrangement joins TRBV12-5 to TRBJ2-1, with D perhaps matching TRBD1 or TRBD2 (5 bases each). CDR3 length equals 14 residues. Trimming removed 5 bases at V and 10 bases at J, with 18 bases between. CDR1 is LGHNT and CDR2 is FRNRAP in the germline V gene.

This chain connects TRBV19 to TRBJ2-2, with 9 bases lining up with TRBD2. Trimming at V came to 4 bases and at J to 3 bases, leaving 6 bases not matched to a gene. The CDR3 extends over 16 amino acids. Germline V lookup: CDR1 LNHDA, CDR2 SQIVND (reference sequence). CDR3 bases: TGTGCCAGTAGTACCGGACTAGCGAGGGACACCGGGGAGCTGTTTTTT. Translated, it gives CASSTGLARDTGELFF.